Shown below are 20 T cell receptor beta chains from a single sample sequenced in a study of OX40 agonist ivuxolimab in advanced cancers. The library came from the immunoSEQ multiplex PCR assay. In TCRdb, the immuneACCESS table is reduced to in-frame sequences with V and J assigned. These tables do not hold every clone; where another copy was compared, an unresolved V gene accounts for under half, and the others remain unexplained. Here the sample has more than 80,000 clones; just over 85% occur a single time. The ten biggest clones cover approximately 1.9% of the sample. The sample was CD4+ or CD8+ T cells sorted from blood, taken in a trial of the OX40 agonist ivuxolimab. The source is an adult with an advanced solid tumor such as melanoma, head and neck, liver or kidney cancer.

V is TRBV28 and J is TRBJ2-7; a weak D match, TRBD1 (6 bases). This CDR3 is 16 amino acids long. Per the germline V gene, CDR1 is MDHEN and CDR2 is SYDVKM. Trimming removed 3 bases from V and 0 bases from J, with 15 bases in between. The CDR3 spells CASSLGAAGSSYEQYF. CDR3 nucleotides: TGTGCCAGCAGTTTGGGGGCAGCAGGAAGCTCCTACGAGCAGTACTTC.

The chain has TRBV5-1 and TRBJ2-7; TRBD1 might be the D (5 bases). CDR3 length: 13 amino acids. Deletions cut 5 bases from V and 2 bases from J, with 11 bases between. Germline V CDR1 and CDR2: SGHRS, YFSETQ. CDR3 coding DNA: TGCGCCAGCAGAACCGGACAAGCCTACGAGCAGTACTTC. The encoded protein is CASRTGQAYEQYF.

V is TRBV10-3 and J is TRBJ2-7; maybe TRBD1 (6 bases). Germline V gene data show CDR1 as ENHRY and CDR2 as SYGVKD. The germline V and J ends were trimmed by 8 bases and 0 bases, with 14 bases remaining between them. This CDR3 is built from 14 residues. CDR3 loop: CAIGPGAASYEQYF. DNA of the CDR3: TGTGCCATCGGTCCAGGGGCGGCCTCCTACGAGCAGTACTTC.

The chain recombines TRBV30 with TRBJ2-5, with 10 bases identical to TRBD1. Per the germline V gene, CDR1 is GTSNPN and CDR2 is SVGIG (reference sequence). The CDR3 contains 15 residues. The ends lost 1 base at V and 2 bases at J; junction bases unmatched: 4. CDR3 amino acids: CAWSEGQGRQETQYF. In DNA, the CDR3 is TGTGCCTGGAGTGAGGGACAGGGGCGACAAGAGACCCAGTACTTC.

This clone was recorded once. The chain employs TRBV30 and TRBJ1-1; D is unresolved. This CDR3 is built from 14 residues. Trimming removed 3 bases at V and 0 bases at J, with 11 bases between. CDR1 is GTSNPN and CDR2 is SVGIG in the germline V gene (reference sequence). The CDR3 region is CAWRGSALNTEAFF. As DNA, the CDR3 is TGTGCCTGGAGGGGATCAGCCTTGAACACTGAAGCTTTCTTT.

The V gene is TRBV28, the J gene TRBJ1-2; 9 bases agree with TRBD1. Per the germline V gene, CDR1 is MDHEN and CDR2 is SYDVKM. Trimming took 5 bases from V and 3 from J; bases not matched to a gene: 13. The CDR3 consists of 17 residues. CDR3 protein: CASSRGTGLTLDYGYTF. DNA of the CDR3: TGTGCCAGCAGTCGGGGGACAGGGCTCACCTTAGACTATGGCTACACCTTC.

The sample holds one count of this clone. The CDR3: CASSYTSGRAGNEQFF. The CDR3, as DNA: TGTGCCAGCAGTTATACTAGCGGGAGGGCCGGCAATGAGCAGTTCTTC. The chain links TRBV2 to TRBJ2-1; TRBD2 agrees at 13 bases. V shed 5 bases and J 6 bases; nucleotides not matched to a gene: 7. Germline CDR1 and CDR2: SNHLY and FYNNEI. The CDR3 runs 16 residues. Drawing the rest from reference TRBV2 and TRBJ2-1, the complete variable domain is EPEVTQTPSHQVTQMGQEVILRCVPISNHLYFYWYRQILGQKVEFLVSFYNNEISEKSEIFDDQFSVERPDGSNFTLKIRSTKLEDSAMYFCASSYTSGRAGNEQFFGPGTRLTVL.

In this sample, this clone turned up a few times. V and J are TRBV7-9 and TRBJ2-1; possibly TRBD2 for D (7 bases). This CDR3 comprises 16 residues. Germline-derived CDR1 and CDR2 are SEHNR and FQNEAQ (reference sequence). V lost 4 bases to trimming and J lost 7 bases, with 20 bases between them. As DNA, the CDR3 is TGTGCCAGCAGCTCAAACGAGGGGGAGGGAGTTAATGAGCAGTTCTTC. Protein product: CASSSNEGEGVNEQFF.

The CDR3 reads CASSISGTGGYIAFEQYF. DNA for the CDR3: TGTGCCAGTAGTATATCCGGGACAGGGGGCTATATAGCCTTCGAGCAGTACTTC. The rearrangement joins TRBV19 to TRBJ2-7; 12 positions agree with TRBD1. Losses at the gene ends were 2 bases for V and 6 bases for J; bases not matched to a gene: 14. The CDR3 runs 18 residues. CDR1 LNHDA and CDR2 SQIVND come from the germline V gene (reference sequence).

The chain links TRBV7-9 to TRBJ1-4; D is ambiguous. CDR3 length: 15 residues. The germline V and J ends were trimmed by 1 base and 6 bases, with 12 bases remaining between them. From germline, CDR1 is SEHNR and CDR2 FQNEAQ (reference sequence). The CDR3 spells CASSLGAPTYEKLFF. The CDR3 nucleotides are TGTGCCAGCAGCTTAGGTGCACCGACCTATGAAAAACTGTTTTTT.

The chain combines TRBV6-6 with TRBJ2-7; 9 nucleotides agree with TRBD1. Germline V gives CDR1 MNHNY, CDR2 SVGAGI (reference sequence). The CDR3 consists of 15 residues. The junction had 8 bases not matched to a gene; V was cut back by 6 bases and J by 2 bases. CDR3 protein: CASSINRDRAYEQYF. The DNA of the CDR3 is TGTGCCAGCAGCATAAACCGGGACAGGGCCTACGAGCAGTACTTC.

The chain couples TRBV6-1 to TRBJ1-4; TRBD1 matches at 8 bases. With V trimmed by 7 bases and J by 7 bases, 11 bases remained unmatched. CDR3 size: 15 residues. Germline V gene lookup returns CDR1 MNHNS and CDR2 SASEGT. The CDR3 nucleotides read TGTGCCAGCACTAGGACAGGGTACGGAGGTGAAAAACTGTTTTTT. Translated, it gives CASTRTGYGGEKLFF.

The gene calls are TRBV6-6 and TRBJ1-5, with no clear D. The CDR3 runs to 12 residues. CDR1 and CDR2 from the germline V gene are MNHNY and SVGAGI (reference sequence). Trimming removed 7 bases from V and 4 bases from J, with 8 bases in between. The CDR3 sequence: CASTRANQPQHF. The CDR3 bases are TGTGCCAGCACTCGGGCAAATCAGCCCCAGCATTTT.

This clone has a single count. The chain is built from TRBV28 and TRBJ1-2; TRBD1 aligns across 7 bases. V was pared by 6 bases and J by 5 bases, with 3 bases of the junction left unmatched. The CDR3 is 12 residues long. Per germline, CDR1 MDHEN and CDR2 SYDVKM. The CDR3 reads CASSDRAYGYTF. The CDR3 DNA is TGTGCCAGCAGCGACAGGGCTTATGGCTACACCTTC.

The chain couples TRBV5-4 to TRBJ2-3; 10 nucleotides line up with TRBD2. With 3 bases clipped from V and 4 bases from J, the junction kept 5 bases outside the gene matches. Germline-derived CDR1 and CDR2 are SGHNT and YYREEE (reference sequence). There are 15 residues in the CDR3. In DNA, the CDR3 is TGTGCCAGCAGCTCGAGCGGGAGGGCCGCAGATACGCAGTATTTT. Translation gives CASSSSGRAADTQYF.

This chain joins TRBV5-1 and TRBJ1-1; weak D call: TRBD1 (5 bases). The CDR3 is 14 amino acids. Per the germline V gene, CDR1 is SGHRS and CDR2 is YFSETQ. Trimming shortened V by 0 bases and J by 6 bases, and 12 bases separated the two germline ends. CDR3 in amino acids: CASSLAGGFAEAFF. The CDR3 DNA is TGCGCCAGCAGCTTGGCCGGGGGGTTTGCTGAAGCTTTCTTT.

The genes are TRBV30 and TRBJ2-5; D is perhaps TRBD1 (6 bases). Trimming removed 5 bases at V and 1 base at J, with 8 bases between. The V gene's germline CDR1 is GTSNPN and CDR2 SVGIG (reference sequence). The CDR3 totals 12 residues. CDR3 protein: CAWETGQETQYF. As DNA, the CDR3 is TGTGCCTGGGAGACAGGCCAAGAGACCCAGTACTTC. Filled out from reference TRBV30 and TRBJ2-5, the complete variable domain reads SQTIHQWPATLVQPVGSPLSLECTVEGTSNPNLYWYRQAAGRGLQLLFYSVGIGQISSEVPQNLSASRPQDRQFILSSKKLLLSDSGFYLCAWETGQETQYFGPGTRLLVL.

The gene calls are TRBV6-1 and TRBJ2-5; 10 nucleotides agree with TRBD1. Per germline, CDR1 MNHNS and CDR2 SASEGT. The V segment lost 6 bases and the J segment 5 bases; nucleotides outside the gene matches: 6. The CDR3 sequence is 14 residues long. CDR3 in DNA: TGTGCCAGCAGCCGGGACAGGGGTGGGGAGACCCAGTACTTC. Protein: CASSRDRGGETQYF.

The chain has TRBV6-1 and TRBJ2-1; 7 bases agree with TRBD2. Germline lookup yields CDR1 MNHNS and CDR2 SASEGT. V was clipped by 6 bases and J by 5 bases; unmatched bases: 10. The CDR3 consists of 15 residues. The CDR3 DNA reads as TGTGCCAGCAGGGTAGCGGGCGGGGCGGACAATGAGCAGTTCTTC. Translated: CASRVAGGADNEQFF.

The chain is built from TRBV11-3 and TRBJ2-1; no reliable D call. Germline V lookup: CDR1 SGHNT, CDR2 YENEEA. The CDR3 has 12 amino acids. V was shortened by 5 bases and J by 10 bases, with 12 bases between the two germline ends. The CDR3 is CASSPRSSEQFF. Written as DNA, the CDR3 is TGTGCCAGCAGCCCGAGAAGTTCCGAGCAGTTCTTC.